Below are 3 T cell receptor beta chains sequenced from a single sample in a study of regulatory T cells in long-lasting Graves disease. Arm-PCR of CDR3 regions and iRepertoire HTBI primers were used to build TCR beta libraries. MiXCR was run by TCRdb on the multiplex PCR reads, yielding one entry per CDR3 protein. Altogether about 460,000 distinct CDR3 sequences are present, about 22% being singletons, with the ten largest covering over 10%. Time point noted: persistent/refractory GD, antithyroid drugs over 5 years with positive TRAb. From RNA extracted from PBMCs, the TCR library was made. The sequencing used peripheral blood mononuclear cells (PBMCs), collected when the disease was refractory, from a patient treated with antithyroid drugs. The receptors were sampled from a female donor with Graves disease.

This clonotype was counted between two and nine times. CDR3 coding DNA: TGTGCCAGCAGCTTCCCTATGGACTCTGGGGCCAACGTCCTGACTTTC. Translated: CASSFPMDSGANVLTF. The chain uses TRBV7-3 and TRBJ2-6; D ambiguous. The V end lost 3 bases, the J end lost 0 bases, and 9 bases lay between the germline ends. The CDR3 covers 16 residues. Germline values: CDR1 SGHTA, CDR2 FQGTGA.

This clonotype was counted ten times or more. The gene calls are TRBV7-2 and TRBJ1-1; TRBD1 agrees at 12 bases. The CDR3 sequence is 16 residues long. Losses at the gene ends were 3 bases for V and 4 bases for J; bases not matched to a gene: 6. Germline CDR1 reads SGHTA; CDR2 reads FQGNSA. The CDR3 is CASSFGTGGAGTEAFF. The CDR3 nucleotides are TGTGCCAGCAGCTTCGGGACAGGGGGCGCGGGCACTGAAGCTTTCTTT. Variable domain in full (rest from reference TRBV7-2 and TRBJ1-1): GAGVSQSPSNKVTEKGKDVELRCDPISGHTALYWYRQSLGQGLEFLIYFQGNSAPDKSGLPSDRFSAERTGGSVSTLTIQRTQQEDSAVYLCASSFGTGGAGTEAFFGQGTRLTVV.

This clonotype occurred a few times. CDR3 amino acids: CASKGQQTAPLHF. Here the CDR3 DNA reads TGTGCCAGCAAGGGACAGCAAACCGCCCCTCTCCACTTT. This chain connects TRBV28 to TRBJ1-6; the match to TRBD1 covers 7 bases. The junction had 13 bases not matched to a gene; V was cut back by 7 bases and J by 16 bases. This CDR3 is 13 amino acids long. Germline CDR1 MDHEN, CDR2 SYDVKM.